The T cell receptor (beta chain) under discussion was sequenced for a study of blood T cell repertoires in COVID-19 (TCRdb year 2020). About the full investigation: ImmuneRACE Cohort 3 recovered participants were defined by two consecutive negative NP/OP PCR tests, healthcare professional clearance, or symptom resolution. The dataset comprised deeply sampled blood TCRbeta repertoires from subjects exposed to, actively infected with, or recovered from COVID-19. The samples were drawn from the first 160 participants of the ongoing ImmuneRACE study and from 1,254 subjects provided by 6 global collaborators. The repertoires were released in a freely available public database intended as a resource for research on the immune response to SARS-CoV-2. Nearly every sample came with metadata listing a de-identified subject ID, COVID-19 status, age in years and sex. HLA class I and class II types, where available, came from metadata supplied by the sample provider rather than from assay-based typing. The collaborator samples originated in the United States, Italy and Spain and spanned the acute and convalescent phases of COVID-19. The prospective study material was composed of cDNA or gDNA derived from T cells, B-cell-depleted T cells, or PBMCs. Results and caveats for the whole study, not just this receptor: How much clinical and demographic metadata was included differed by source and by participant, and the metadata was provided uncurated.

TCRbeta CDR3 regions were amplified from genomic DNA by means of the immunoSEQ Assay, a bias-controlled multiplex PCR. The original pipeline was this. Within the assay, amplification of reference gene primers was used to estimate how many nucleated cells each sample contained. Sequence reads were collapsed and filtered to measure the absolute abundance of every unique TCRbeta CDR3 rearrangement. For each sample, productive Simpson clonality was calculated by taking the square root of Simpson's diversity index across productive rearrangements. TCRdb provides this immuneACCESS table in a form limited to in-frame rearrangements. Some clones are lacking; in checked studies, under half of them reflect an unresolved V gene, and why the rest are absent is not known. From that table come the V and J calls and clone size; the DNA was used to work out D and trimming. The sample table shows under 300,000 clones, and around 89% are seen once. The top ten clones comprise around 2% of the sample.

Only one count was recorded for this clone. Its antigen is currently not known. The sample holds no much larger clone one base away, and base qualities are not on file. Participants in the prospective study were enrolled through a virtual design, were aged roughly 18 to 90 years, and lived in 24 United States geographic areas. In the prospective study, cohorts were assigned on the basis of participant-reported clinical history obtained from a screening survey and a study questionnaire. Each participant in the prospective study had whole blood, serum and a nasopharyngeal or oropharyngeal swab collected by mobile phlebotomists. Over a roughly 2-month period, participants in the prospective study had the option of providing additional blood draws and questionnaires. Blood samples from the prospective study were shipped frozen or at room temperature prior to DNA extraction. CDR1 and CDR2 are read off the germline V gene (reference sequence) as GTSNPN and SVGIG. From the cysteine up to the phenylalanine, the CDR3 has a length of 14 residues. This entry keeps only the CDR3 DNA: 42 bases, framed from base 1. From V the trimming removes 2 bases and from J it removes 5 bases, while the gene matches leave 6 bases of the junction unaccounted for.

The V and J genes are TRBV30 and TRBJ1-5, with TRBD1 matching 7 junction bases. The receptor was derived from a woman aged 55-70 years in a cohort exposed to, infected with or recovered from COVID-19 (not recorded which). Sequences were obtained from PBMCs or T cells enriched from blood (not recorded which). CDR3 region: CAWSNRGGDQPQHF. The DNA is as follows: TGTGCCTGGAGTAACAGGGGAGGAGATCAGCCCCAGCATTTT.